This T cell receptor (beta chain) derives from a study of identical twins (dated by TCRdb to the mid-2010s). About the study as a whole: To test whether fetal clonotypes persist, the study used deep sequencing on TCR alpha and beta repertoires from monozygotic twins, unrelated adults of various ages, and cord blood. To rule out contamination, the twin experiments were replicated at different times with different library preparation protocols.

Comments on this clonotype: This receptor's antigen is unknown. It has no much larger one-base neighbor in the sample; base qualities were not kept.

Libraries came from 5' RACE. The sequencer listed for this sample is Illumina HiSeq 2000. Template switching introduced a universal primer binding site; the final cDNA contained a unique molecular identifier, enabling accurate counting of TCR cDNA molecules. Specific primers in the conserved constant-segment region were used to synthesize first-strand cDNA for TCR alpha and beta chains. To control for contamination, every cDNA library was double barcoded, receiving both a SMART-Mk sample barcode and Illumina barcodes. TruSeq adapter sequences along with Illumina sample barcodes were introduced in two successive PCR steps. The TCR alpha and beta cDNA libraries were sequenced on the Illumina HiSeq platform using custom primers. Per the source publication's procedure: Unique molecular identifiers were extracted from raw reads with MiGEC, and CDR3 positions were determined with MiXCR. Recombination models were inferred per individual with the repgenHMM and IGoR tools using an EM algorithm. Shared clonotype analysis was performed with the tcR package in R, normalizing sharing by the product of cloneset sizes. To study raw recombination without the effects of thymic and clonal selection, out-of-frame nonproductive sequences were analyzed. The public reads were quality trimmed at Q25 with fastp and then assembled into clones with MiXCR by TCRdb, keeping productive beta chains. Identical CDR3 protein sequences are pooled into one entry, listed with their most common genes and DNA. TCRdb's processing, not the study's, gives the V and J calls here. In all, the sample holds 200,000 to 300,000 distinct CDR3 sequences, and approximately 7% of those were seen once. 3% to 4% of the sample is in the top ten clones.

From the cysteine up to the phenylalanine, the CDR3 has a length of 12 residues. Solely the CDR3 DNA is kept, with 36 bases framed from the first base. V is shortened by 5 bases, J by 4 bases, and the region joining them spans 7 bases. CDR1 and CDR2, looked up from the germline V gene, are SGHRS and YFSETQ. Only healthy Caucasian donors were included. The twin cohort comprised three pairs of female monozygotic twins, all aged roughly 18 to 30 years. Miltenyi CD45RO+ enrichment and human naive T-cell isolation kits were used to isolate memory (CD45RO+) and naive T cells from PBMC. What the authors observed across the whole study: Because the same donors could not be followed over many years, conclusions were based on cross-sectional statistical analysis. Abundant cord blood beta clonotypes carried fewer insertions; young adult naive repertoires showed a weaker similar trend, while memory repertoires showed none. In monozygotic twins, out-of-frame TCR alpha sharing was systematically underestimated by recombination models, although the models agreed with sharing between unrelated individuals. Invariant T cells such as MAIT and iNKT could partly confound zero-insertion analyses, though diverse VJ usage argued against this for most clonotypes. Out-of-frame TCR alpha sequences shared between twins showed an excess of low generation-probability sequences compared with coincidental sharing between unrelated individuals. Excess twin sharing in beta out-of-frame sequences was weaker because fewer shared sequences lowered the signal-to-noise ratio.

The same data also went into a second study, on yellow fever vaccine responses in identical twins. As the second publication notes: According to the authors, in identical twins the way T cells responded to vaccination appeared partly convergent and partly personalized. In the study, vaccine-responding T cell clones were precisely tracked in identical twins.

The sequencing input was memory (CD45RO+) T cells sorted from blood. The cell subset or site label for this specimen denotes: CD45RO+ enriched T cells. The sequence derives from a woman younger than 35 in good health. The sequence joins TRBV5-1 to TRBJ2-1, with the D gene call left open. CDR3 reads: CASSAWYNEQFF. The nucleotides are TGCGCCAGCAGTGCGTGGTACAATGAGCAGTTCTTC.